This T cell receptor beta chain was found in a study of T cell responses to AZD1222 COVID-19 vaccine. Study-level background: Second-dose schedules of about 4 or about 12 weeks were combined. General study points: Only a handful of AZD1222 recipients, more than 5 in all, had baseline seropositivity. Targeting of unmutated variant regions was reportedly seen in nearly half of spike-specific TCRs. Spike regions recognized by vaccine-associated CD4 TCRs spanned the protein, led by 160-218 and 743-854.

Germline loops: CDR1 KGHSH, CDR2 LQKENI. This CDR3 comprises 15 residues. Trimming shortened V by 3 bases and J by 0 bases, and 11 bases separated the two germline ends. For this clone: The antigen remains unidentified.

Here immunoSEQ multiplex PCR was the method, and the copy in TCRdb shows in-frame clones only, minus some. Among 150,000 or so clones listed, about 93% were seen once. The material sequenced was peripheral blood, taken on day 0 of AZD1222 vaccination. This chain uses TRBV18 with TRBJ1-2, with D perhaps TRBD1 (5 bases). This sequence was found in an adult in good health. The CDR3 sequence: CASSPGTQANYGYTF. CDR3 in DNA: TGTGCCAGCTCACCGGGGACCCAAGCTAACTATGGCTACACCTTC. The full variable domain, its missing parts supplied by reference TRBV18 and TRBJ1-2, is NAGVMQNPRHLVRRRGQEARLRCSPMKGHSHVYWYRQLPEEGLKFMVYLQKENIIDESGMPKERFSAEFPKEGPSILRIQQVVRGDSAAYFCASSPGTQANYGYTFGSGTRLTVV.